The 19 T cell receptor beta chains reported below all come from one sample, sequenced in a study of T cell changes during pregnancy in multiple sclerosis. The table came from immunoSEQ multiplex PCR; TCRdb's copy has only in-frame clones and leaves some out. The sample lists 65,000 to 95,000 clones, around 91% occurring once. Material: peripheral blood, obtained before pregnancy. The source of these receptors is a female donor with multiple sclerosis, enrolled in a pregnancy study.

The chain links TRBV30 to TRBJ1-3; no firm D call. V gave up 0 bases and J gave up 3 bases, with 3 bases separating them. The CDR3 is 12 residues long. CDR1 and CDR2 from the germline V gene are GTSNPN and SVGIG (reference sequence). Here the CDR3 DNA reads TGTGCCTGGAGTGTCAATGGAAACACCATATATTTT. It codes for CAWSVNGNTIYF.

This chain connects TRBV2 to TRBJ1-2, with 12 bases that match TRBD1. The CDR3 contains 17 residues. Germline lookup yields CDR1 SNHLY and CDR2 FYNNEI. V trimming: 6 bases; J trimming: 8 bases; junction bases outside the gene matches: 16. In nucleotides, the CDR3 is TGTGCCAGCAGGGCAGGGACAGGGGGCCTACTCTTGGGCGGCTACACCTTC. This codes for CASRAGTGGLLLGGYTF.

The chain recombines TRBV27 with TRBJ2-2; D remains unclear. CDR3 size: 14 residues. Trimming shortened V by 3 bases and J by 4 bases, and 9 bases separated the two germline ends. Germline loops: CDR1 MNHEY, CDR2 SMNVEV (reference sequence). CDR3 nucleotides: TGTGCCAGCAGTTTCCATCGGGTCACCGGGGAGCTGTTTTTT. Translating it yields CASSFHRVTGELFF.

The chain is built from TRBV23-1 and TRBJ1-5; D ambiguous. TRBV23-1 has ORF status, its function being uncertain. V lost 0 bases, J lost 3 bases, and 6 bases lay in between. The CDR3 runs 14 residues. The CDR3 sequence: CASSQSSNNQPQHF. The CDR3 bases are TGCGCCAGCAGTCAATCTTCCAACAATCAGCCCCAGCATTTT.

V usage is TRBV5-6 and J usage is TRBJ2-7; D unresolved. Germline V CDR1 and CDR2: SGHDT, YYEEEE. V shed 0 bases and J shed 5 bases, with 9 bases lying between them. The CDR3 has 13 amino acids. This chain's CDR3 is CASSLELRDEQYF. The CDR3 DNA reads as TGTGCCAGCAGCTTGGAACTACGGGACGAGCAGTACTTC.

Details on this clone: In the same sample, other DNA sequences code for this CDR3. This rearrangement joins TRBV5-1 to TRBJ2-3; D possibly corresponds to TRBD2 (5 bases). CDR1 SGHRS and CDR2 YFSETQ come from the germline V gene. The CDR3 sequence is 14 residues long. V shed 1 base and J shed 0 bases, with 6 bases lying between them. This chain's CDR3 is CASSLSGSTDTQYF. The CDR3, as DNA: TGCGCCAGCAGCTTGAGCGGTAGCACAGATACGCAGTATTTT.

This chain connects TRBV7-2 to TRBJ1-2, with D tentatively TRBD1 (6 bases). Trimming stripped 3 bases from V and 1 base from J, with 9 bases between. CDR1 SGHTA and CDR2 FQGNSA come from the germline V gene. The length of the CDR3 is 14 residues. This chain's CDR3 is CASSFGQHNYGYTF. CDR3 bases: TGTGCCAGCAGCTTTGGACAGCATAACTATGGCTACACCTTC.

This clone has only one observation. The chain employs TRBV5-1 and TRBJ1-3; the D is unclear. Trimming stripped 2 bases from V and 9 bases from J, with 12 bases between. CDR1 SGHRS and CDR2 YFSETQ come from the germline V gene. CDR3 length: 13 residues. For the CDR3, the DNA is TGCGCCAGCAGCTTTTCGTCATCAGGCACCATATATTTT. Translating it yields CASSFSSSGTIYF.

The CDR3 spells CASSEPGQGINTEAFF. CDR3 nucleotide sequence: TGTGCCAGCAGCGAACCGGGACAGGGAATAAACACTGAAGCTTTCTTT. The rearrangement links TRBV9 to TRBJ1-1; 9 nucleotides agree with TRBD1. This CDR3 contains 16 residues. Germline assignment: CDR1 SGDLS and CDR2 YYNGEE. The junction had 8 bases not matched to a gene; V was cut back by 3 bases and J by 2 bases.

The chain has TRBV5-1 and TRBJ2-1; 7 bases fit TRBD2. Germline loops: CDR1 SGHRS, CDR2 YFSETQ. The V segment lost 3 bases and the J segment 2 bases; nucleotides outside the gene matches: 11. CDR3 length equals 17 residues. CDR3 protein: CASSWAGLVSPYNEQFF. The CDR3 region has the DNA TGCGCCAGCAGCTGGGCCGGACTAGTCAGTCCCTACAATGAGCAGTTCTTC.

As DNA, the CDR3 is TGTGCCAGCAGCCTTCTAGGGGGCAGGGGGAGATACAATGAGCAGTTCTTC. Its translation is CASSLLGGRGRYNEQFF. This rearrangement joins TRBV7-9 to TRBJ2-1; 7 positions agree with TRBD1. The CDR3 length is 17 residues. The germline CDR1 and CDR2 sequences are SEHNR and FQNEAQ (reference sequence). The V segment lost 5 bases and the J segment 4 bases; nucleotides outside the gene matches: 14.

The rearrangement joins TRBV19 to TRBJ1-2, with D perhaps matching TRBD1 (5 bases). Germline V CDR1 and CDR2: LNHDA, SQIVND (reference sequence). V was trimmed by 5 bases and J by 4 bases, leaving 23 bases between them. The CDR3 length is 17 residues. The CDR3 DNA follows: TGTGCCAGTAGTTACCCCGGTGGACCAGGGATTGCCTATGGCTACACCTTC. This encodes CASSYPGGPGIAYGYTF.

This clone has a single count. This chain uses TRBV5-1 with TRBJ1-4; 9 nucleotides align to TRBD1. The CDR3 extends over 14 amino acids. V gave up 4 bases and J gave up 8 bases; unmatched junction bases: 6. CDR1 is SGHRS and CDR2 is YFSETQ in the germline V gene. The CDR3 DNA is TGCGCCAGCAGCCTGACAGGGGGGGAGGAAAAACTGTTTTTT. Translating gives CASSLTGGEEKLFF.

This chain uses TRBV5-6 with TRBJ2-5; 7 bases match TRBD2. Per germline, CDR1 SGHDT and CDR2 YYEEEE. CDR3 length equals 13 residues. The V and J ends lost 7 bases and 2 bases, in that order; junction bases with no gene match: 5. The CDR3 nucleotides read TGTGCCAGCCACTACGGGGGGCAAGAGACCCAGTACTTC. The encoded protein is CASHYGGQETQYF.

This chain joins TRBV10-1 and TRBJ2-2, with TRBD2 matching 7 bases. V shed 3 bases and J 10 bases; nucleotides not matched to a gene: 5. Germline V gives CDR1 WNHNN, CDR2 SYGVQD (reference sequence). The CDR3 is made up of 13 amino acids. CDR3 coding DNA: TGCGCCAGCAGTGACTCGGGAGGAGAGGAGCTGTTTTTT. This gives the protein CASSDSGGEELFF.

This chain connects TRBV2 to TRBJ1-3; D unresolved. The CDR3 spans 12 residues. Per the germline V gene, CDR1 is SNHLY and CDR2 is FYNNEI. V was pared by 3 bases and J by 4 bases, with 4 bases between. This chain's CDR3 is CASSDQGNTIYF. In nucleotides, the CDR3 is TGTGCCAGCAGTGATCAGGGAAACACCATATATTTT.

The genes are TRBV19 and TRBJ2-7; TRBD1 aligns across 8 bases. Trimming at V came to 7 bases and at J to 4 bases, leaving 6 bases not matched to a gene. Germline V gives CDR1 LNHDA, CDR2 SQIVND (reference sequence). The CDR3 covers 13 residues. CDR3 in amino acids: CASTRDRRYEQYF. Here the CDR3 DNA reads TGTGCCAGTACCCGGGACAGGAGGTACGAGCAGTACTTC.

This sequence joins TRBV7-3 and TRBJ1-1, with a possible D match to TRBD1 (6 bases). V lost 3 bases and J lost 9, with 11 bases in between. Germline V lookup: CDR1 SGHTA, CDR2 FQGTGA. The CDR3 loop spans 12 amino acids. DNA for the CDR3: TGTGCCAGCAGCTTCCTCCAGGGGCAAGCTTTCTTT. Translating it yields CASSFLQGQAFF.

This chain connects TRBV4-2 to TRBJ1-1; D is uncertain. This CDR3 is 14 amino acids long. From germline, CDR1 is LGHNA and CDR2 YNFKEQ. V was clipped by 0 bases and J by 5 bases, with 10 bases between them. The CDR3 protein is CASSQEIYQTEAFF. CDR3 bases: TGTGCCAGCAGCCAAGAGATTTATCAGACTGAAGCTTTCTTT.